The 15 T cell receptor beta chains listed next were all sequenced from one sample in a study of OX40 agonist ivuxolimab in advanced cancers. The assay was immunoSEQ multiplex PCR, and TCRdb's table has in-frame clones only and misses some. The sample lists fewer than 100,000 clones, around 88% occurring once. Sequencing was performed on CD4+ or CD8+ T cells sorted from blood, taken in a trial of the OX40 agonist ivuxolimab. These receptors were obtained from an adult with an advanced solid tumor such as melanoma, head and neck, liver or kidney cancer.

In nucleotides, the CDR3 is TGTGCCATCAGTGAGTCGCTGAGGATCCCTGAAGCTTTCTTT. Translation gives CAISESLRIPEAFF. V and J are TRBV10-3 and TRBJ1-1; unclear D gene. In germline, CDR1 is ENHRY, CDR2 SYGVKD. The length of the CDR3 is 14 residues. With 0 bases removed from V and 6 bases from J, the gap between germline ends came to 11 bases.

This chain uses TRBV6-5 with TRBJ2-7; possibly TRBD1 for D (6 bases). The V gene's germline CDR1 is MNHEY and CDR2 SVGAGI. V was clipped by 6 bases and J by 3 bases, with 15 bases between them. This CDR3 comprises 14 residues. The CDR3 protein is CASSLRDKSYEQYF. In DNA, the CDR3 is TGTGCCAGCAGCCTCCGGGACAAGAGCTACGAGCAGTACTTC.

This chain connects TRBV29-1 to TRBJ1-2, with D possibly matching TRBD1 (6 bases). The germline gives CDR1 SQVTM, CDR2 ANQGSEA. V lost 4 bases and J 4 bases, leaving 10 bases between the germline ends. This CDR3 has 12 residues. The CDR3 coding sequence is TGCAGCGTTGGAGAACAGGGCTATGGCTACACCTTC. It is translated as CSVGEQGYGYTF.

This clone turned up a few times. Other nucleotide sequences in the sample specify the same CDR3. The chain recombines TRBV30 with TRBJ1-4; possibly TRBD1 for D (5 bases). The V end was cut by 2 bases, the J end by 5 bases, with 12 bases between. The length of the CDR3 is 14 residues. CDR1 GTSNPN and CDR2 SVGIG come from the germline V gene (reference sequence). CDR3 loop: CAWSKGRANEKLFF. The CDR3 nucleotides are TGTGCCTGGAGTAAGGGACGGGCAAATGAAAAACTGTTTTTT.

The rearrangement links TRBV21-1 to TRBJ1-5. TRBV21-1 is described as a pseudogene. The CDR3 loop spans 14 amino acids. The CDR3 bases are TGTGCCAGGGGGACGGACCGACGCAATCAGCCCCAGCATTTT. It yields the protein CARGTDRRNQPQHF.

The V and J genes are TRBV20-1 and TRBJ2-7; D unclear. V shed 5 bases and J shed 4 bases, with 6 bases lying between them. The CDR3 runs 10 residues. Germline CDR1 DFQATT, CDR2 SNEGSKA (reference sequence). This chain's CDR3 is CSAQLYEQYF. CDR3 coding DNA: TGCAGTGCTCAACTATACGAGCAGTACTTC.

As DNA, the CDR3 is TGTGCCAGCAGCTACGGGAGCGCCGGGGAGCTGTTTTTT. This translates into CASSYGSAGELFF. The chain carries TRBV7-2 and TRBJ2-2; D is perhaps TRBD2 (6 bases). The CDR3 runs 13 residues. V was shortened by 4 bases and J by 6 bases, with 9 bases between the two germline ends. Germline V gene sequence: CDR1 SGHTA, CDR2 FQGNSA.

This chain links TRBV5-5 with TRBJ2-7; D ambiguous. The ends were cut back, 0 bases at V and 2 bases at J, with 9 bases in the middle. Germline assignment: CDR1 SGHKS and CDR2 YYEKEE (reference sequence). The CDR3 has 14 residues. The CDR3 DNA sequence: TGTGCCAGCAGCTTGGAGGACGCCCCCTACGAGCAGTACTTC. Translated, it gives CASSLEDAPYEQYF. The variable domain in full, completed from reference TRBV5-5 and TRBJ2-7, reads DAGVTQSPTHLIKTRGQQVTLRCSPISGHKSVSWYQQVLGQGPQFIFQYYEKEERGRGNFPDRFSARQFPNYSSELNVNALLLGDSALYLCASSLEDAPYEQYFGPGTRLTVT.

The V and J genes are TRBV6-5 and TRBJ2-3; perhaps TRBD1 as D (6 bases). Germline V gene lookup returns CDR1 MNHEY and CDR2 SVGAGI. Trimming shortened V by 1 base and J by 0 bases, and 8 bases separated the two germline ends. This CDR3 contains 15 residues. DNA for the CDR3: TGTGCCAGCAGTTACTTCAGGGGTAGCACAGATACGCAGTATTTT. Residues: CASSYFRGSTDTQYF.

The chain is built from TRBV25-1 and TRBJ2-7; D not certain. This CDR3 region has 14 residues. V gave up 9 bases and J gave up 3 bases, with 18 bases separating them. CDR1 and CDR2 from the germline V gene are MGHDK and SYGVNS. The CDR3 DNA is TGTGCCAGTGGGCGGTCTACACCGAACTACGAGCAGTACTTC. Its translation: CASGRSTPNYEQYF.

This clone was detected only once. This chain links TRBV6-1 with TRBJ2-2, with TRBD1 as a possible D gene (5 bases). The V end lost 5 bases, the J end lost 7 bases, and 11 bases lay between the germline ends. Germline lookup yields CDR1 MNHNS and CDR2 SASEGT. CDR3 size: 13 residues. CDR3 coding DNA: TGTGCCAGCAGTCCACAGGAGATCGGGGAGCTGTTTTTT. Translated, it gives CASSPQEIGELFF.

The rearrangement uses TRBV30 and TRBJ2-2; no reliable D call. CDR3 length: 11 amino acids. Trimming stripped 3 bases from V and 6 bases from J, with 5 bases between. Germline V CDR1 and CDR2: GTSNPN, SVGIG (reference sequence). CDR3 bases: TGTGCCTGGAGGGCGGCCGGGGAGCTGTTTTTT. Protein product: CAWRAAGELFF.

J is TRBJ2-1 and V is TRBV7-2, with D possibly matching TRBD2 (6 bases). The length of the CDR3 is 13 residues. Trimming took off 5 bases at V and 7 bases at J, with 12 bases between the two ends. Germline V gives CDR1 SGHTA, CDR2 FQGNSA. CDR3 DNA: TGTGCCAGCAGCCGCCCCGGGGGTAATGAGCAGTTCTTC. Translated, it gives CASSRPGGNEQFF.

About this clone: At one end the junction does not follow the germline gene, possibly because of a read error. The V and J genes are TRBV20-1 and TRBJ2-2, with D perhaps matching TRBD2 (5 bases). The CDR3 loop spans 11 amino acids. The germline V gene has CDR1 DFQATT and CDR2 SNEGSKA (reference sequence). The CDR3: CATGNTGELFF. DNA of the CDR3: TGCGCTACGGGGAACACGGGGGAGCTGTTTTTT.

V usage is TRBV7-2 and J usage is TRBJ1-2, with 10 bases that match TRBD1. The CDR3 is 15 amino acids. The trim removed 4 bases at V and 7 bases at J, leaving 9 bases unmatched. CDR1 is SGHTA and CDR2 is FQGNSA in the germline V gene. CDR3 nucleotides: TGTGCCAGCAGCTCCCTGGGACAGGGGCATAGTGGCTACACCTTC. This translates into CASSSLGQGHSGYTF.